This entry features one TCR beta chain sequence. Its antigen is still unknown. Germline loops: CDR1 MNHNY, CDR2 SVGAGI (reference sequence). The CDR3 has 13 residues. Between the trimmed V and J ends, which lost 0 bases and 7 bases, there was a span of 9 bases. In the PCR, 60 Vbeta and 13 Jbeta primers were used. Assay used: immunoSEQ multiplex PCR; TCRdb lists only in-frame clones, some missing. The sample carries fewer than 200,000 clones, about 75% recorded once. This sample was taken from a study of cytomegalovirus exposure and HLA in healthy donors. Study results and caveats: Some segments of the V type, notably TRBV6-2 and TRBV6-3, were excluded as indistinguishable. Segments of the TCR beta V type were, in most cases, productive about 87% or about 30% of the time in an earlier analysis. When analyzed later, a missense DCLRE1C variant was found to be linked to TCR beta V- and J-gene trimming. TCR beta chains numbering some 160 were designated cytomegalovirus-associated.

The clonotype comes from a male donor in good health and CMV-seropositive. The chain is built from TRBV6-6 and TRBJ1-2; D gene unclear. Sequencing was performed on PBMCs. CDR3 bases: TGTGCCAGCAGTTACTCGAGCACGGGTGGCTACACCTTC. It yields the protein CASSYSSTGGYTF.